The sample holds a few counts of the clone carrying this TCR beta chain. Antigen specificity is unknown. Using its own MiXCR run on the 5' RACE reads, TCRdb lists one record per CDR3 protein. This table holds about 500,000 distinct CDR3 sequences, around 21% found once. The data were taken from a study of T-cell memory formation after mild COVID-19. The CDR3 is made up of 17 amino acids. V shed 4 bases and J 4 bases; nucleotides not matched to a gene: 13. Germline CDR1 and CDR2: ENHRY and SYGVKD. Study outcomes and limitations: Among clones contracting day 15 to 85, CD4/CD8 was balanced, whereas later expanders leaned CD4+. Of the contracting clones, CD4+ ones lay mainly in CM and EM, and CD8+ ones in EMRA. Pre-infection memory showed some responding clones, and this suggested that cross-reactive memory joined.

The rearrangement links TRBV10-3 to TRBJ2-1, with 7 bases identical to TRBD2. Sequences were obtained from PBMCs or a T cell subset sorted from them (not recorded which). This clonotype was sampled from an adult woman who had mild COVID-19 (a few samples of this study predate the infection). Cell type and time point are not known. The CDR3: CAISGGLTASKYNEQFF. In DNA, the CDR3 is TGTGCCATCAGTGGGGGACTAACCGCCTCTAAATACAATGAGCAGTTCTTC.